These T cell receptor beta chains were read from a single sample in a study of blood T cell repertoires in COVID-19. Here immunoSEQ multiplex PCR was the method, and the copy in TCRdb shows in-frame clones only, minus some. Counted here are some 390,000 clones, more than 75% occurring once; the ten biggest clones make up 3%. Sequenced sample: peripheral blood. The receptors shown here come from a human donor in a cohort sampled during active COVID-19. CDR3s include the opening cysteine and the closing phenylalanine or tryptophan. The order of the fields is CDR3 DNA, CDR3 protein, V gene, clone size, J gene, D gene. D genes are given only for firm matches. Where a row states a size, it is once, few, many or the class of an expanded clone; other rows omit it.

CDR3nt: TGCGCCAGCAGCAGAACCTCCGGGACAGGGGTCGACGAGCAGTACTTC
CDR3aa: CASSRTSGTGVDEQYF
v_gene: TRBV5-1
abundance: .
j_gene: TRBJ2-7
d_gene: TRBD1

CDR3nt: TGCGCCAGCACCCCCAGGACAGGCTCCTACGAGCAGTACTTC
CDR3aa: CASTPRTGSYEQYF
v_gene: TRBV10-2
abundance: .
j_gene: TRBJ2-7
d_gene: TRBD1

CDR3nt: TGTGCCAGCAGCCTAGGCGACAGGTTTAGGGGCTACACCTTC
CDR3aa: CASSLGDRFRGYTF
v_gene: TRBV7-2
abundance: .
j_gene: TRBJ1-2
d_gene: .

CDR3nt: TGTGCCAGCACCCGCGCCAGGGGTGGCTACGAGCAGTACTTC
CDR3aa: CASTRARGGYEQYF
v_gene: TRBV28
abundance: many
j_gene: TRBJ2-7
d_gene: .

CDR3nt: TGCGCCAGCAGCTTCGGTAACACCGGGGAGCTGTTTTTT
CDR3aa: CASSFGNTGELFF
v_gene: TRBV5-1
abundance: .
j_gene: TRBJ2-2
d_gene: .

CDR3nt: TGCGCCAGCAGTCCGCGTCACGCTCCGGGACTAGCGCGTTCCCGACAAGATACGCAGTATTTT
CDR3aa: CASSPRHAPGLARSRQDTQYF
v_gene: TRBV4-1
abundance: .
j_gene: TRBJ2-3
d_gene: TRBD2

CDR3nt: TGCGCCAGCAGCTTGAGTACGGAAAACATTCAGTACTTC
CDR3aa: CASSLSTENIQYF
v_gene: TRBV5-1
abundance: .
j_gene: TRBJ2-4
d_gene: .

CDR3nt: TGTGCCAGTAGTAGGATAGCGGGAACCTACAATGAGCAGTTCTTC
CDR3aa: CASSRIAGTYNEQFF
v_gene: TRBV19
abundance: .
j_gene: TRBJ2-1
d_gene: TRBD2

CDR3nt: TGTGCCAGCAGCGGGACAGGGAACTATGGCTACACCTTC
CDR3aa: CASSGTGNYGYTF
v_gene: TRBV5-4
abundance: few
j_gene: TRBJ1-2
d_gene: TRBD1

CDR3nt: TGTGCCGGTCAGGGGGGTCCCTACGAGCAGTACTTC
CDR3aa: CAGQGGPYEQYF
v_gene: TRBV30
abundance: .
j_gene: TRBJ2-7
d_gene: .

CDR3nt: TGTGCCAGTAGTATTGGGGACTTCCGGGGTCAGCCCCAGCATTTT
CDR3aa: CASSIGDFRGQPQHF
v_gene: TRBV19
abundance: .
j_gene: TRBJ1-5
d_gene: .

CDR3nt: TGTGCCAGCAGCGTAGGCAGGGGTATCTATGGCTACACCTTC
CDR3aa: CASSVGRGIYGYTF
v_gene: TRBV9
abundance: .
j_gene: TRBJ1-2
d_gene: .